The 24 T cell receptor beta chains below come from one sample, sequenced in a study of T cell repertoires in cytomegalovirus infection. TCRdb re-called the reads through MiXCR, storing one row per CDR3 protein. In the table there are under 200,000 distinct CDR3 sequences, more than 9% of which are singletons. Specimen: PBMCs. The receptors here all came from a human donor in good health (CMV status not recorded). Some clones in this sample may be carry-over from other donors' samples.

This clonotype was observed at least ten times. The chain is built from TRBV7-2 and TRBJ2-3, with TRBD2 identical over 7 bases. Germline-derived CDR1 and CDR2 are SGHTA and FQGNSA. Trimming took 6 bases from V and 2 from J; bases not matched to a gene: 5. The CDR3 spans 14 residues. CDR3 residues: CASRGAGTTDTQYF. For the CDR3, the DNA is TGTGCCAGCAGAGGAGCGGGGACCACAGATACGCAGTATTTT.

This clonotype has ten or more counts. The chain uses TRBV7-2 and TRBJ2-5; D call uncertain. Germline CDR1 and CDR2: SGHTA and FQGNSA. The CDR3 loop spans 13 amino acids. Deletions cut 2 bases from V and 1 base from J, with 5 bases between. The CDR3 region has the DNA TGTGCCAGCAGCTTAAGAATCCAAGAGACCCAGTACTTC. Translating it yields CASSLRIQETQYF.

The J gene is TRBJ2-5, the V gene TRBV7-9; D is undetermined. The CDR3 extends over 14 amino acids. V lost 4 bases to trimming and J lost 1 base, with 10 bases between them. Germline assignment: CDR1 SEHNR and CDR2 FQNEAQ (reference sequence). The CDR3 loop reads CASSSGFVQETQYF. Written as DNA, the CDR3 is TGTGCCAGCAGCTCCGGTTTCGTCCAAGAGACCCAGTACTTC.

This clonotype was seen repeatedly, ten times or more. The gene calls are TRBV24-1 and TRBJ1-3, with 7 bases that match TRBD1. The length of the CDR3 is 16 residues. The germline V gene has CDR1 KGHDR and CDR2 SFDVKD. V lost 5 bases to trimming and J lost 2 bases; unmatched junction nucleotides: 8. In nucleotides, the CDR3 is TGTGCCACCAGTGTCGGACAGGCGATACCTGGAAACACCATATATTTT. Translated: CATSVGQAIPGNTIYF.

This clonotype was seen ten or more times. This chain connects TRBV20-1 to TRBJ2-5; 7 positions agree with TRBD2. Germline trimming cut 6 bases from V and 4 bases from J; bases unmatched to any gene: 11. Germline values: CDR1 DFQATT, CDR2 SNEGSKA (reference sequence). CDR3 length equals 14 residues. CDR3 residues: CSAIRLAGPETQYF. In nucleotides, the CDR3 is TGCAGTGCGATTAGACTAGCCGGTCCAGAGACCCAGTACTTC.

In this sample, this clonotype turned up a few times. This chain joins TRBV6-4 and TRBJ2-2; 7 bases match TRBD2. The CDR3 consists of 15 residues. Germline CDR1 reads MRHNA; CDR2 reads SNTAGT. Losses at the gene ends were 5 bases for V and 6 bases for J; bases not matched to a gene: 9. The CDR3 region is CASSQLADFAGELFF. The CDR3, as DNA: TGTGCCAGCAGTCAGCTAGCGGACTTCGCCGGGGAGCTGTTTTTT.

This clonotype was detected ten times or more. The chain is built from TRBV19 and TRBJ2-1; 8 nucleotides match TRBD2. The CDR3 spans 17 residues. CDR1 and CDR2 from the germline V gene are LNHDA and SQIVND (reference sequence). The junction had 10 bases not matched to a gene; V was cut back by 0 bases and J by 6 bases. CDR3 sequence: CASSIDFRGGVINEQFF. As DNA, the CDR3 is TGTGCCAGTAGTATAGATTTCCGGGGGGGGGTTATCAATGAGCAGTTCTTC.

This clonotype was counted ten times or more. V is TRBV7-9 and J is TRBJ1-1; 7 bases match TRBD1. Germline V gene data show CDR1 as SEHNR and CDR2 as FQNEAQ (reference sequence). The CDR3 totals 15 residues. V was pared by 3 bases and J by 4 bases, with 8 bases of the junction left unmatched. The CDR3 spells CASSFYRGAGTEAFF. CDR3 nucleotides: TGTGCCAGCAGCTTCTACAGGGGTGCGGGCACTGAAGCTTTCTTT.

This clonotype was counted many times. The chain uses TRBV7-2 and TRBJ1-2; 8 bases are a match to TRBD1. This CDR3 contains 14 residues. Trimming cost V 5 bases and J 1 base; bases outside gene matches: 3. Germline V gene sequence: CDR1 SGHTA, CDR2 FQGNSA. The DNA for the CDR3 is TGTGCCAGCAGCCGGACAGGGTTTAACTATGGCTACACCTTC. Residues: CASSRTGFNYGYTF.

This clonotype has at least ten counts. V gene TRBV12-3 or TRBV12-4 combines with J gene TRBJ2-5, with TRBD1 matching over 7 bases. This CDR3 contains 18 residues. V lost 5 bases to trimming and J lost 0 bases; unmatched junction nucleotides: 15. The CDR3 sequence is CASSLTIGQGENQETQYF. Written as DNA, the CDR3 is TGTGCCAGCAGTCTAACGATAGGGCAGGGGGAGAACCAAGAGACCCAGTACTTC.

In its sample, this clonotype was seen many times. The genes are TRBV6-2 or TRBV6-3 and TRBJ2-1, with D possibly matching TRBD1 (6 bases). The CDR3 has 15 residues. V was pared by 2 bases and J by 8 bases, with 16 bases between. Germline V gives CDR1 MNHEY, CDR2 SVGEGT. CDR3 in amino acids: CASSYDGTFAYEQFF. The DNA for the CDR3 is TGTGCCAGCAGTTACGACGGGACATTCGCTTATGAGCAGTTCTTC.

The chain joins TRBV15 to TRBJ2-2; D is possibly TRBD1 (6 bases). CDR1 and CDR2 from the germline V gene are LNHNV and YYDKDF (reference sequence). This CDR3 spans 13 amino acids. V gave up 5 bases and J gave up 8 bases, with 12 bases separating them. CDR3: CATSEGVGGELFF. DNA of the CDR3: TGTGCCACCAGCGAGGGGGTGGGGGGGGAGCTGTTTTTT.

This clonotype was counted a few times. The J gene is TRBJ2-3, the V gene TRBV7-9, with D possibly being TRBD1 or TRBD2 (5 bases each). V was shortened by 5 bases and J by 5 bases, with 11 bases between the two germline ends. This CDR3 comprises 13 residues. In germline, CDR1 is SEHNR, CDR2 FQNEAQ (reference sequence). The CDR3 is CASSTRDGDTQYF. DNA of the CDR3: TGTGCCAGCAGCACCCGGGACGGAGATACGCAGTATTTT.

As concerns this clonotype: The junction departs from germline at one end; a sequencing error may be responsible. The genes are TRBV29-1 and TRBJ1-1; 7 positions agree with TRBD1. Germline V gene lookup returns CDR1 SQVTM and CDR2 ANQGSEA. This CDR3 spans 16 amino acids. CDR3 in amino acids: CSVVRQGLLPNTEASF. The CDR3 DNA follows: TGCAGCGTCGTGAGACAGGGACTTCTTCCGAACACTGAAGCTTCCTTT.

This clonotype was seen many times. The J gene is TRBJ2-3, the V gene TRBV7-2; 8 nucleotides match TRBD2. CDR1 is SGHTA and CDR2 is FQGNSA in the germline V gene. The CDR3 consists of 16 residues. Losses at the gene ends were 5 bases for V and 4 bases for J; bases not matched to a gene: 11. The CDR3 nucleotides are TGTGCCAGCAGCACCATAGCGGGAAGTCGGGCAGATACGCAGTATTTT. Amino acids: CASSTIAGSRADTQYF. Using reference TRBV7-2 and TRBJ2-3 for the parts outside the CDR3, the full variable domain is GAGVSQSPSNKVTEKGKDVELRCDPISGHTALYWYRQSLGQGLEFLIYFQGNSAPDKSGLPSDRFSAERTGGSVSTLTIQRTQQEDSAVYLCASSTIAGSRADTQYFGPGTRLTVL.

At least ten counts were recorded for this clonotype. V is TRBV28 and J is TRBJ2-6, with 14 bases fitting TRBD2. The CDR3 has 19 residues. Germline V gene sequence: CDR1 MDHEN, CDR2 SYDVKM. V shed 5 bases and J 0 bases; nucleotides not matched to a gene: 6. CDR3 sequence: CASSLGLAGAVSGANVLTF. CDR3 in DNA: TGTGCCAGCAGTCTGGGACTAGCGGGGGCCGTCTCTGGGGCCAACGTCCTGACTTTC.

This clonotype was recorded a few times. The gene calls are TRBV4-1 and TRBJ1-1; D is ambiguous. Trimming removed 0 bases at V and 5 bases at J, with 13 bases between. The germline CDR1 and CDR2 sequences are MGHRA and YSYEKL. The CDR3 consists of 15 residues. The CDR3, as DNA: TGCGCCAGCAGCCAAGATTTCGGGAAGATAACTGAAGCTTTCTTT. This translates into CASSQDFGKITEAFF.

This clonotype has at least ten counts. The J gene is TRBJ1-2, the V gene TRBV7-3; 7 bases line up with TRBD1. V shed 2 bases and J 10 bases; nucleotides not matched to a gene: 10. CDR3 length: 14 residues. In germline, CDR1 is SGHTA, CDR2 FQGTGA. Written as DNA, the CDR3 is TGTGCCAGCAGCTTATACGGACAGGATACAATCTACACCTTC. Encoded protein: CASSLYGQDTIYTF. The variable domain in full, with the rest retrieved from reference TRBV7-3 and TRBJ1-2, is GAGVSQTPSNKVTEKGKYVELRCDPISGHTALYWYRQSLGQGPEFLIYFQGTGAADDSGLPNDRFFAVRPEGSVSTLKIQRTERGDSAVYLCASSLYGQDTIYTFGSGTRLTVV.

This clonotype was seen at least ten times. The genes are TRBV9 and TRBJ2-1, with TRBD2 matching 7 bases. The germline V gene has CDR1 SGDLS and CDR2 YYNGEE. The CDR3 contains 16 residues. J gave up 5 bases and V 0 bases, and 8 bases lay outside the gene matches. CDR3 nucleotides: TGTGCCAGCAGCGTAGTCGGAGGGAGGGTGAACAATGAGCAGTTCTTC. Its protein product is CASSVVGGRVNNEQFF. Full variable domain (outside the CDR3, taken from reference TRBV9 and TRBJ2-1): DSGVTQTPKHLITATGQRVTLRCSPRSGDLSVYWYQQSLDQGLQFLIQYYNGEERAKGNILERFSAQQFPDLHSELNLSSLELGDSALYFCASSVVGGRVNNEQFFGPGTRLTVL.

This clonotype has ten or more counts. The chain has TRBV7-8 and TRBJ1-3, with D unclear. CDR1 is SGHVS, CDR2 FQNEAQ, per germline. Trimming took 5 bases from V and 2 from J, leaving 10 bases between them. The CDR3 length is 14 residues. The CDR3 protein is CASSTRTPGNTIYF. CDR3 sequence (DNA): TGTGCCAGCAGCACGCGCACCCCTGGAAACACCATATATTTT.

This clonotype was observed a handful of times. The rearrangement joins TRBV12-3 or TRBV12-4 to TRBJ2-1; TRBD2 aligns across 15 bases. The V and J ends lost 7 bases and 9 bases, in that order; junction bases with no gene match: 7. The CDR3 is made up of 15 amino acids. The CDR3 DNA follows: TGTGCCAGCAAAAGGACTAGCGGGAGGGCCGTTGAGCAGTTCTTC. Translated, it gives CASKRTSGRAVEQFF.

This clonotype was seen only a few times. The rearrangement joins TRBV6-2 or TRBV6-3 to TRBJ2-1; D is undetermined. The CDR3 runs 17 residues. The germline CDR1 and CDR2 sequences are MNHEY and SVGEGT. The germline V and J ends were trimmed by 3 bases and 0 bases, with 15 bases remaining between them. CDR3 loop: CASSYGGPRSSYNEQFF. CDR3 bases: TGTGCCAGCAGTTATGGCGGCCCTAGGAGCTCCTACAATGAGCAGTTCTTC.

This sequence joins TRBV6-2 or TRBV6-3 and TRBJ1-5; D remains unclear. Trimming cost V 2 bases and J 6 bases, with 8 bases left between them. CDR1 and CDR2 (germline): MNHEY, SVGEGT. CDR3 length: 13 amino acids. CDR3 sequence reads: CASSYDGIQPQHF. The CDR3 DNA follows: TGTGCCAGCAGTTACGACGGAATTCAGCCCCAGCATTTT.

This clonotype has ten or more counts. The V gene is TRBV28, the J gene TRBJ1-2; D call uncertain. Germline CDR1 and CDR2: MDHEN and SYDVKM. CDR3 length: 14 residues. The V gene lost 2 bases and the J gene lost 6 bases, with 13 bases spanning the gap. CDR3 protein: CASSLSRALNGYTF. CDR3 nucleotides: TGTGCCAGCAGTTTAAGCCGGGCGCTAAATGGCTACACCTTC.